Sequencing of this T cell receptor beta chain was carried out in a study of STAT3 mutations in large granular lymphocyte leukemia. Study results and limitations: All newly emerging clones after therapy were STAT3 wild type. Every T-LGLL patient had at least one immunodominant TCRbeta clonotype. Clonal expansion was inferred from samples taken at other timepoints.

Concerning this clone itself: Its specificity is not known.

Here immunoSEQ multiplex PCR was the method, and the copy in TCRdb shows in-frame clones only, minus some. This sample has some 9,100 clones, with about 92% found just once. Trimming left V 0 bases short and J 0 bases short, with 9 bases between. The CDR3 sequence is 16 residues long. The germline gives CDR1 SGHRS, CDR2 YFSETQ. What was sequenced was peripheral blood mononuclear cells. The genes are TRBV5-1 and TRBJ2-2; possibly TRBD1 for D (6 bases). The source is a man in his sixties with T-cell large granular lymphocyte leukemia. Some clones in this sample may be carry-over from other donors' samples. CDR3: CASSLGGTSNTGELFF. The CDR3 bases are TGCGCCAGCAGCTTGGGTGGGACATCGAACACCGGGGAGCTGTTTTTT.